This record concerns one T cell receptor (beta chain) sequence. Its target is unknown. This specimen belongs to a study of Graves' ophthalmopathy and Graves' hyperthyroidism. As for the study in general: Hyperthyroidism showing no ophthalmopathy within 18 months of follow-up was stable.

Study-level results: Distinction of ophthalmopathy from stable hyperthyroidism by a 13-signature model reached 85% to 90% sensitivity and roughly 78% specificity. Clonotypes were expanded in thyroid at above 0.001 frequency, and most also appeared in blood.

Scientists amplified the TCR beta CDR3 regions from RNA transcripts. Second-round multiplex PCR came after a first-round RT-PCR that employed HTBI primers. TCRdb re-called the multiplex PCR reads with MiXCR, one entry per CDR3 protein. Found here are approximately 1.2 million distinct CDR3 sequences, roughly 35% of them singletons; the top ten hold over 8.5%. Reliance was placed on clinical symptoms, serum thyroxine, TRAb, thyroid ultrasound and orbital computed tomography for diagnosis. The CDR3 covers 15 residues. Trimming took off 2 bases at V and 3 bases at J, with 11 bases between the two ends. Per the germline V gene, CDR1 is SGHRS and CDR2 is YFSETQ.

V usage is TRBV5-1 and J usage is TRBJ1-4, with a weak D call TRBD1 (6 bases). The specimen was peripheral blood or thyroid tissue (not recorded which). The receptor comes from an adult man with Graves' hyperthyroidism. CDR3 nucleotides: TGCGCCAGCAGCTTATCAGGGGAATCTAATGAAAAACTGTTTTTT. Translating it yields CASSLSGESNEKLFF.